This TCR beta chain was observed in a study of cytomegalovirus exposure and HLA in healthy donors. Study results and limitations: Presence/absence analyses rested on an assumption that sequencing depth was roughly uniform across donors. Trimming of TCR beta V- and J-genes showed a link, identified in a later analysis, to a missense DCLRE1C variant.

This CDR3 is 14 amino acids long. J lost 4 bases, V lost 5 bases, and 4 bases had no gene match. CDR1 is SGHTA, CDR2 FQGNSA, per germline. On this clone itself: Its matching antigen is unknown.

Primers: 60 Vbeta forward and 13 Jbeta reverse. Sequencing used immunoSEQ multiplex PCR; TCRdb keeps in-frame clones, though not all of them. The repertoire holds about 130,000 clones, with 75% to 85% as singletons. The chain employs TRBV7-2 and TRBJ2-7; 11 bases are shared with TRBD2. The material sequenced was PBMCs. This TCR was sampled from a man in his forties or fifties in good health and CMV-seronegative. The CDR3 protein is CASSISGGAYEQYF. The CDR3 coding sequence is TGTGCCAGCAGCATTAGCGGGGGGGCTTACGAGCAGTACTTC.